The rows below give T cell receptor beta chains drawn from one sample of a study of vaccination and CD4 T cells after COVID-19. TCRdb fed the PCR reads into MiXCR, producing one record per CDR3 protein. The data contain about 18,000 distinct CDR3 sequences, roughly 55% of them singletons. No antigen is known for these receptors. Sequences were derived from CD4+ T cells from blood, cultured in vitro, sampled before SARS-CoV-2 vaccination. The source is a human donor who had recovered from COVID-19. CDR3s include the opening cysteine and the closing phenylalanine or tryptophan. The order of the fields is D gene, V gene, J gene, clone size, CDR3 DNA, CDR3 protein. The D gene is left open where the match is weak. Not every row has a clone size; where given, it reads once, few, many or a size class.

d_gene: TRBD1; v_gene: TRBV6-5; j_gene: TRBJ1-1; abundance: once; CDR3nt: TGTGCCAGCAGTTACTCAGCGGGACAGGCGAACACTGAAGCTTTCTTT; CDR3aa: CASSYSAGQANTEAFF
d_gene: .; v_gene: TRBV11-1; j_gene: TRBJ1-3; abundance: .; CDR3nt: TGTGCCAGCAGCTCCGGCGGCCCTGGAAACACCATATATTTT; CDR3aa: CASSSGGPGNTIYF
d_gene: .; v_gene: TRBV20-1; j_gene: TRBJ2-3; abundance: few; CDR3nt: TGCAGTGCTAGTAGAGCGGTAGTCAGGGGAGATACGCAGTATTTT; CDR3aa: CSASRAVVRGDTQYF
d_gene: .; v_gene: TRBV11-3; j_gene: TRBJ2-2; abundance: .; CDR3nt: TGTGCCAGCAGCCAAACGGTGGCTAACACCGGGGAGCTGTTTTTT; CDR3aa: CASSQTVANTGELFF
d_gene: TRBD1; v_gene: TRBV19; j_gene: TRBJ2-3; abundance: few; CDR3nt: TGTGCCAGTAGCCGACCGGGACAGGGGACAGATACGCAGTATTTT; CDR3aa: CASSRPGQGTDTQYF
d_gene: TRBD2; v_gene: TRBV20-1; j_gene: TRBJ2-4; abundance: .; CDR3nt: TGCAGTGCTAGAGGGGCCGGGACTAGCGGGGCTCTAGCCAAAAACATTCAGTACTTC; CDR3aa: CSARGAGTSGALAKNIQYF
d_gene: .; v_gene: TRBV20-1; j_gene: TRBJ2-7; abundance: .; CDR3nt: TGCAGTGCTAGGGATCTCCGACGGTCGATCTACGAGCAGTACTTC; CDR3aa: CSARDLRRSIYEQYF
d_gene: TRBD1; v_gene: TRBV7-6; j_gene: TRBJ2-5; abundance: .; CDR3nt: TGTGCCAGCAGCTCACAACAGGGGAGAGGAGCGACCCAGTACTTC; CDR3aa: CASSSQQGRGATQYF
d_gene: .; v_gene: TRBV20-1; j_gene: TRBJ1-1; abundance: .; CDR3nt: TGCAGTGCCGACCGTCCGGGGGGCACTGAAGCTTTCTTT; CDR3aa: CSADRPGGTEAFF
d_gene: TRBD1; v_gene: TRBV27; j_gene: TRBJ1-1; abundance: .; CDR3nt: TGTGCCAGCAGTCTCGGGACAGCGAACACTGAAGCTTTCTTT; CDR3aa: CASSLGTANTEAFF
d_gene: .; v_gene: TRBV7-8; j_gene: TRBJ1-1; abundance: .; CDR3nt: TGTGCCAGCAGCTTAGTCGGGCAGTACACTGAAGCTTTCTTT; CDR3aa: CASSLVGQYTEAFF
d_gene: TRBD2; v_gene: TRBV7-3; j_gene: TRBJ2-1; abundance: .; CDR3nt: TGTGCCAGCAGCATTAGCGGGAGGGCCATTAATGAGCAGTTCTTC; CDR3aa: CASSISGRAINEQFF
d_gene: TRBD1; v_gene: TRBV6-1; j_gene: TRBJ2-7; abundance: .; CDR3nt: TGTGGCAGCAGTCGACAGGGCTACTCCTACGAGCAGTACTTC; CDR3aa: CGSSRQGYSYEQYF
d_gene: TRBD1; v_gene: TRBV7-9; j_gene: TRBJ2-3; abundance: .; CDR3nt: TGTGCCAGCAGCCCCGGGACAGGGTATTATGCAGATACGCAGTATTTT; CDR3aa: CASSPGTGYYADTQYF
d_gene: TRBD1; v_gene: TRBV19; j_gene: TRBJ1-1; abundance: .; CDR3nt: TGTGCCAGTAGTGCCCGGACAGGGAGTATTTCGGGGAACACTGAAGCTTTCTTT; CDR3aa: CASSARTGSISGNTEAFF
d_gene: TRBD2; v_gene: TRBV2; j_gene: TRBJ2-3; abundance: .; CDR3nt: TGTGCCAGCATCGGAGGACTAGCGGGAGATACGCAGTATTTT; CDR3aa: CASIGGLAGDTQYF
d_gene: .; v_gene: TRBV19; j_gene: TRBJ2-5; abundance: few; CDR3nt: TGTGCCAGTAGTATAGCCCATACGGAGACCCAGTACTTC; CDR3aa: CASSIAHTETQYF
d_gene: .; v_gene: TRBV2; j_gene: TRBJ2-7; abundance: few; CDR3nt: TGTGCCAGCAGCGTTCTTAAGGGCTCCTACGAGCAGTACTTC; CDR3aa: CASSVLKGSYEQYF
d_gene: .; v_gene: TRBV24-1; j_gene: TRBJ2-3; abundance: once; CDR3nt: TGTGCCACCAGTGATCGGGCAGGGCCCGCAGATACGCAGTATTTT; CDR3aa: CATSDRAGPADTQYF
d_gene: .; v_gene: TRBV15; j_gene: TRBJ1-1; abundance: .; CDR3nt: TGTGCCACCAGCAGAGATCTGAGCAGGCAGGGGTTTGAAGCTTTCTTT; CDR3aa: CATSRDLSRQGFEAFF
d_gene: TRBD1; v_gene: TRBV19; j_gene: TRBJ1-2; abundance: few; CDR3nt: TGTGCCAGTAGTCCTAGTGACCAGGGGGCGGTTGGCTACACCTTC; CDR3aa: CASSPSDQGAVGYTF
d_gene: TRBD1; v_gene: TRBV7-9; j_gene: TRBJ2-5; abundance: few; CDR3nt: TGTGCCAGCAGCCAAGAGACAGGGGCGGAGACCCAGTACTTC; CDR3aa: CASSQETGAETQYF
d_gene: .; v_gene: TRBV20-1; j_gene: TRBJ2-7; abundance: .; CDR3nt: TGCAGTGCTGCCATCGGAGGGCGCGAGCAGTACTTC; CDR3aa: CSAAIGGREQYF
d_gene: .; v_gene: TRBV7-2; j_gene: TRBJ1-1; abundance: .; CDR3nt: TGTGCCAGCAGCTTAGCGGCGACCGTCTTGAACACTGAAGCTTTCTTT; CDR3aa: CASSLAATVLNTEAFF
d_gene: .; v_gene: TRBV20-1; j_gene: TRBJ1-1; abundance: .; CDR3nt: TGCAGTGCTAGAGATAGAAGAAGGCCTCAGTCCTCATACACTGAAGCTTTCTTT; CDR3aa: CSARDRRRPQSSYTEAFF
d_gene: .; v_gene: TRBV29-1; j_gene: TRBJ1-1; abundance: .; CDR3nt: TGCAGCGTTGGCGGGCTCACTTCACGACGGAACACTGAAGCTTTCTTT; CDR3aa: CSVGGLTSRRNTEAFF